These 24 T cell receptor beta chains originate from one sample sequenced in a study of chemoradiotherapy in HPV16-positive cancers. The data were produced by immunoSEQ multiplex PCR, yet TCRdb's version contains in-frame clones alone and is incomplete. This repertoire shows about 27,000 clones, 93% found once; its top ten account for about 20%. The sample was blood, taken from a patient who underwent chemoradiotherapy. These receptor sequences come from a human donor with HPV-associated anogenital cancer.

The chain recombines TRBV4-1 with TRBJ2-3; D might be TRBD2 (6 bases). The CDR3 length is 18 residues. Germline CDR1 is MGHRA and CDR2 is YSYEKL. Between the trimmed V and J ends, which lost 1 base and 4 bases, there was a span of 21 bases. The CDR3 loop reads CASSQGRLLSGGADTQYF. CDR3 bases: TGCGCCAGCAGCCAAGGCCGCCTCCTTAGCGGTGGGGCAGATACGCAGTATTTT.

This chain links TRBV2 with TRBJ2-7; TRBD2 agrees at 14 bases. The CDR3 length is 15 residues. CDR1 is SNHLY, CDR2 FYNNEI, per germline. V lost 4 bases, J lost 3 bases, and 2 bases stayed unmatched. The CDR3 here is CASSGGLAGVYEQYF. The CDR3 bases are TGTGCCAGCAGTGGGGGACTAGCGGGGGTCTACGAGCAGTACTTC.

The chain uses TRBV5-6 and TRBJ1-1; 7 nucleotides agree with TRBD1. J was trimmed by 0 bases and V by 3 bases; bases with no gene match: 8. Per the germline V gene, CDR1 is SGHDT and CDR2 is YYEEEE. The CDR3 consists of 16 residues. Here the CDR3 DNA reads TGTGCCAGCAGCTATCGGACAGGTTCTATGAACACTGAAGCTTTCTTT. Translating it yields CASSYRTGSMNTEAFF.

This clone has only one observation. The chain employs TRBV7-2 and TRBJ2-3; 7 nucleotides align to TRBD2. Germline V gene sequence: CDR1 SGHTA, CDR2 FQGNSA. Germline trimming cut 5 bases from V and 3 bases from J; bases unmatched to any gene: 8. CDR3 length: 15 amino acids. The CDR3 DNA reads as TGTGCCAGCAGCCTACAGCGGGGCACAACAGATACGCAGTATTTT. Amino acids: CASSLQRGTTDTQYF.

The chain uses TRBV5-1 and TRBJ2-2; D gene uncertain. The ends were cut back, 2 bases at V and 6 bases at J, with 17 bases in the middle. CDR1 and CDR2 (germline): SGHRS, YFSETQ. The CDR3 is made up of 16 amino acids. CDR3 DNA sequence: TGCGCCAGCAGCTTCGGGTTCCTTGACGACCCCGGGGAGCTGTTTTTT. Translation: CASSFGFLDDPGELFF.

The rearrangement links TRBV9 to TRBJ1-1; D unclear. V was cut by 0 bases and J by 6 bases, with 9 bases left in between. The CDR3 runs 13 residues. Germline V gives CDR1 SGDLS, CDR2 YYNGEE. CDR3 residues: CASSVVAGSEAFF. In DNA, the CDR3 is TGTGCCAGCAGCGTAGTTGCCGGGTCTGAAGCTTTCTTT.

This chain connects TRBV7-2 to TRBJ1-1; possibly TRBD1 for D (6 bases). The V gene's germline CDR1 is SGHTA and CDR2 FQGNSA. V was clipped by 1 base and J by 1 base, with 16 bases between them. The length of the CDR3 is 17 residues. This CDR3 is CASSLVVVGTSNTEAFF. CDR3 nucleotides: TGTGCCAGCAGCTTAGTGGTCGTGGGGACATCGAACACTGAAGCTTTCTTT. The complete variable domain, with remaining parts taken from reference TRBV7-2 and TRBJ1-1, reads GAGVSQSPSNKVTEKGKDVELRCDPISGHTALYWYRQSLGQGLEFLIYFQGNSAPDKSGLPSDRFSAERTGGSVSTLTIQRTQQEDSAVYLCASSLVVVGTSNTEAFFGQGTRLTVV.

The V gene is TRBV11-2, the J gene TRBJ2-5; D unresolved. Germline V gene lookup returns CDR1 SGHAT and CDR2 FQNNGV. The CDR3 covers 11 residues. V dropped 4 bases and J dropped 4 bases, with 4 bases sitting between them. CDR3 sequence reads: CASSSRETQYF. The CDR3 region has the DNA TGTGCCAGCAGCTCCCGAGAGACCCAGTACTTC.

The chain couples TRBV9 to TRBJ2-7; possible D gene TRBD1, 6 bases. Trimming left V 1 base short and J 1 base short, with 12 bases between. CDR3 size: 15 residues. The germline V gene has CDR1 SGDLS and CDR2 YYNGEE. The CDR3 spells CASSVSGAFSYEQYF. The CDR3 DNA sequence: TGTGCCAGCAGCGTATCAGGGGCCTTTTCCTACGAGCAGTACTTC.

The chain has TRBV11-2 and TRBJ2-7; possible D gene TRBD1, 6 bases. V dropped 3 bases and J dropped 7 bases, with 13 bases sitting between them. This CDR3 has 13 amino acids. Per germline, CDR1 SGHAT and CDR2 FQNNGV. CDR3 sequence: CASSLMTGREQYF. CDR3 nucleotide sequence: TGTGCCAGCAGCTTGATGACAGGCCGGGAGCAGTACTTC.

The chain carries TRBV12-1 and TRBJ2-7; the D call of TRBD2 is as the table states it, not checked on the DNA. TRBV12-1 is a pseudogene. This CDR3 contains 15 residues. DNA for the CDR3: TGTGCCAGCAGCTTTTGGCGTCTAGCTTCCCACGAGCAGTACTTC. Encoded protein: CASSFWRLASHEQYF.

The rearrangement joins TRBV18 to TRBJ2-7; 7 nucleotides agree with TRBD2. The CDR3 totals 14 residues. Germline V lookup: CDR1 KGHSH, CDR2 LQKENI. Trimming at V came to 4 bases and at J to 0 bases, leaving 3 bases not matched to a gene. The CDR3 DNA sequence: TGTGCCAGCTCACGGGGGGGAAGCTCCTACGAGCAGTACTTC. It translates to CASSRGGSSYEQYF.

The chain recombines TRBV7-9 with TRBJ1-5, with D maybe TRBD1 (6 bases). There are 15 residues in the CDR3. The V gene lost 4 bases and the J gene lost 2 bases, with 12 bases spanning the gap. Germline values: CDR1 SEHNR, CDR2 FQNEAQ (reference sequence). CDR3 sequence: CASSSGELGNQPQHF. The CDR3 bases are TGTGCCAGCAGCTCAGGGGAGTTGGGCAATCAGCCCCAGCATTTT.

The chain couples TRBV2 to TRBJ2-6, with D possibly TRBD1 on 6 matching bases. Between the trimmed V and J ends, which lost 1 base and 4 bases, there was a span of 11 bases. Germline values: CDR1 SNHLY, CDR2 FYNNEI. The CDR3 totals 16 residues. CDR3: CASSEGLGTGANVLTF. The CDR3 coding sequence is TGTGCCAGCAGTGAAGGCTTAGGGACAGGGGCCAACGTCCTGACTTTC.

V and J are TRBV9 and TRBJ2-2; 9 nucleotides line up with TRBD1. The V gene end was trimmed by 3 bases and the J gene end by 5 bases; junction bases not matched to a gene: 5. CDR3 length equals 15 residues. Germline V gene sequence: CDR1 SGDLS, CDR2 YYNGEE. CDR3: CASSARGQGTGELFF. Here the CDR3 DNA reads TGTGCCAGCAGCGCCCGGGGACAGGGAACCGGGGAGCTGTTTTTT.

The chain couples TRBV7-3 to TRBJ2-2; D is uncertain. CDR3 length: 16 residues. Trimming removed 1 base at V and 0 bases at J, with 9 bases between. Germline assignment: CDR1 SGHTA and CDR2 FQGTGA. In nucleotides, the CDR3 is TGTGCCAGCAGCTTAAACGTAGGGCCGAACACCGGGGAGCTGTTTTTT. Its translation is CASSLNVGPNTGELFF.

This chain connects TRBV2 to TRBJ2-1, with 8 bases matching TRBD2. Germline values: CDR1 SNHLY, CDR2 FYNNEI. This CDR3 is 13 amino acids long. J was trimmed by 10 bases and V by 7 bases; bases with no gene match: 9. The CDR3 loop reads CASTRRGGTEQFF. The CDR3 DNA sequence: TGTGCCAGCACCCGACGGGGGGGGACCGAGCAGTTCTTC.

V and J are TRBV27 and TRBJ2-2; the D is unclear. The length of the CDR3 is 14 residues. Looked up from germline, CDR1 is MNHEY and CDR2 is SMNVEV (reference sequence). V lost 3 bases and J 4 bases, leaving 9 bases between the germline ends. The CDR3 here is CASSFRPTTGELFF. The CDR3 DNA is TGTGCCAGCAGTTTCCGACCTACCACCGGGGAGCTGTTTTTT.

This clone was seen a single time. This chain joins TRBV5-6 and TRBJ2-2; the D is unclear. The germline CDR1 and CDR2 sequences are SGHDT and YYEEEE. Trimming removed 1 base from V and 5 bases from J, with 9 bases in between. The CDR3 runs 14 residues. The chain's CDR3 is CASSLSGSTGELFF. CDR3 coding DNA: TGTGCCAGCAGCTTGTCGGGCTCTACCGGGGAGCTGTTTTTT.

In the case of this clone: The junction differs from germline at one of its ends, possibly a read error. The chain combines TRBV2 with TRBJ2-1; D is undetermined. Germline CDR1 and CDR2: SNHLY and FYNNEI. This CDR3 comprises 11 residues. DNA of the CDR3: TGTGCCAGCAGTGAGGCCGAAGGTCGGCTCTTC. This encodes CASSEAEGRLF. The full variable domain, its missing parts supplied by reference TRBV2 and TRBJ2-1, is EPEVTQTPSHQVTQMGQEVILRCVPISNHLYFYWYRQILGQKVEFLVSFYNNEISEKSEIFDDQFSVERPDGSNFTLKIRSTKLEDSAMYFCASSEAEGRLFGPGTRLTVL.

This clone was detected only a few times. The rearrangement uses TRBV15 and TRBJ2-1, with 7 bases fitting TRBD1. There are 15 residues in the CDR3. CDR1 is LNHNV, CDR2 YYDKDF, per germline (reference sequence). The trim removed 5 bases at V and 2 bases at J, leaving 6 bases unmatched. The CDR3 sequence: CATSGTGQPYNEQFF. In DNA, the CDR3 is TGTGCCACCAGCGGAACGGGACAGCCCTACAATGAGCAGTTCTTC.

In the case of this clone: One end of the junction fails to match germline, which may point to a read error. J is TRBJ2-1 and V is TRBV7-7; D may match TRBD1 or TRBD2 (6 bases each). Looked up from germline, CDR1 is SSHAT and CDR2 is FNYEAQ (reference sequence). The CDR3 runs to 17 residues. The CDR3 DNA reads TGTGCTAGCAGCTTAGGAAAGGAGGGGGAGTTCCGCAATGAGCAGTTCTTC. Protein: CASSLGKEGEFRNEQFF.

V and J are TRBV5-5 and TRBJ2-7; 9 positions agree with TRBD1. J lost 3 bases, V lost 4 bases, and 8 bases had no gene match. CDR1 and CDR2 from the germline V gene are SGHKS and YYEKEE (reference sequence). The CDR3 totals 15 residues. The CDR3 nucleotides read TGTGCCAGCAGCGATCCGGGACAGGGACTCTACGAGCAGTACTTC. Translation gives CASSDPGQGLYEQYF.

The chain recombines TRBV2 with TRBJ1-2; D is possibly TRBD1 (5 bases). CDR3 length: 14 residues. Trimming removed 4 bases from V and 4 bases from J, with 13 bases in between. Germline CDR1 reads SNHLY; CDR2 reads FYNNEI. For the CDR3, the DNA is TGTGCCAGCAGTGGGGACCCGCCGGGCTATGGCTACACCTTC. Translating gives CASSGDPPGYGYTF.